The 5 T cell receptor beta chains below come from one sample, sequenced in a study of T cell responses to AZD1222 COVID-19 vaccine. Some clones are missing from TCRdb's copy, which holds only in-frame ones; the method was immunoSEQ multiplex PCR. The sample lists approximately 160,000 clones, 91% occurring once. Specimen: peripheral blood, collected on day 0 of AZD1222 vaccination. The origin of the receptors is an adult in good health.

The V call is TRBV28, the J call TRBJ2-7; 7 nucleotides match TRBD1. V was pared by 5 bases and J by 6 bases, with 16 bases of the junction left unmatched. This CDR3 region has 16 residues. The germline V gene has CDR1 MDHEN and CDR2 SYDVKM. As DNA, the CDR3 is TGTGCCAGCAGTACCTATCGGGACAGTGCCACGATCGAGCAGTACTTC. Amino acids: CASSTYRDSATIEQYF.

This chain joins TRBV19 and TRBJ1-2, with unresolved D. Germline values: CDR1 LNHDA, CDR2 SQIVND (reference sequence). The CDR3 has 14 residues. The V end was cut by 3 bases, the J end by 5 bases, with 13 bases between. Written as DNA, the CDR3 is TGTGCCAGTAGTATTTTCCGCGGCTGGTATGGCTACACCTTC. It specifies CASSIFRGWYGYTF.

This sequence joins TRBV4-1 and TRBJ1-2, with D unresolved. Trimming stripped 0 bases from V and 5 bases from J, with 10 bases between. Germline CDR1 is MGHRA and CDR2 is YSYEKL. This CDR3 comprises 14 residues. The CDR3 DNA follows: TGCGCCAGCAGCCAAGATGGGGTCGGGTATGGCTACACCTTC. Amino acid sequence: CASSQDGVGYGYTF.

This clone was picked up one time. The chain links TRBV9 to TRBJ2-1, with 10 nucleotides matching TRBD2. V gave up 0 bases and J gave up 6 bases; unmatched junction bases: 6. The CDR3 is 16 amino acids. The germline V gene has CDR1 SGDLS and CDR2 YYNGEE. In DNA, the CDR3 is TGTGCCAGCAGCGTAGCTGGGACTAGCGCCTTCAATGAGCAGTTCTTC. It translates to CASSVAGTSAFNEQFF.

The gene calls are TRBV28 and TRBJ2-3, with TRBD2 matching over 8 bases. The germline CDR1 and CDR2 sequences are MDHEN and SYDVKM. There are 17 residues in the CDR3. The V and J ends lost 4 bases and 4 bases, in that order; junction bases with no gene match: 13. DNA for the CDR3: TGTGCCAGCAGTTACAGACGGACTAGCCGTACATCAGATACGCAGTATTTT. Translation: CASSYRRTSRTSDTQYF.